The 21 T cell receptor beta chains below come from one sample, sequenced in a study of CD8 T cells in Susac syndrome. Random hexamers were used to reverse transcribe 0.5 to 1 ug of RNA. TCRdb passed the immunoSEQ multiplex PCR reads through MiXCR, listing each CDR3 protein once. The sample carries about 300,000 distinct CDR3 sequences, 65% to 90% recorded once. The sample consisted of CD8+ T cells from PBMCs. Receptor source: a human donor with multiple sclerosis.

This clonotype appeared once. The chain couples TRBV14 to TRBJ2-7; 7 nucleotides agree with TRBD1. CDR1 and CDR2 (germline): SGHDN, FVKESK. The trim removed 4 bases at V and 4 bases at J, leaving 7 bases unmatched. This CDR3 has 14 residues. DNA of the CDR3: TGTGCCAGCAGCCGCTTCAACAGGGGTTACGAGCAGTACTTC. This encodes CASSRFNRGYEQYF.

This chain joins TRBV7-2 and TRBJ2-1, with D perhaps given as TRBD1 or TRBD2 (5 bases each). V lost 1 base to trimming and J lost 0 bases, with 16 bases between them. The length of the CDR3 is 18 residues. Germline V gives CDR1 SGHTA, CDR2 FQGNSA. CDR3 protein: CASSLETGTVPSYNEQFF. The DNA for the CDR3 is TGTGCCAGCAGCTTAGAAACCGGGACCGTCCCCTCCTACAATGAGCAGTTCTTC.

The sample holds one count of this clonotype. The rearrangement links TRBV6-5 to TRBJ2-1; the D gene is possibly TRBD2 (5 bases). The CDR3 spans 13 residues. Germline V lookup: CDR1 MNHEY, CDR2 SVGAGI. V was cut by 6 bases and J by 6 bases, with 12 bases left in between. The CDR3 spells CASSYGGLNEQFF. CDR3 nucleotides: TGTGCCAGCAGCTATGGAGGACTCAATGAGCAGTTCTTC.

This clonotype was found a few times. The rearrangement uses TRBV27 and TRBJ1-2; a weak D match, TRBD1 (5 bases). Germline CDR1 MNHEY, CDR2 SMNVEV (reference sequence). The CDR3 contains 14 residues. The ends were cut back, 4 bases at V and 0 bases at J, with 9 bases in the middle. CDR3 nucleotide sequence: TGTGCCAGCAGTTCTGACAGAGCTAACTATGGCTACACCTTC. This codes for CASSSDRANYGYTF.

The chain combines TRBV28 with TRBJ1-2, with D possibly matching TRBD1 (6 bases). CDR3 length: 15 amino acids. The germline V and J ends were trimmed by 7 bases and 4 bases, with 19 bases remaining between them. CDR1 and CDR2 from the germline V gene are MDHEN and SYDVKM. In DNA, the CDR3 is TGTGCCAGCATAGTAGGAACAGGGTCGGGCTATGGCTACACCTTC. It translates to CASIVGTGSGYGYTF.

The CDR3 DNA follows: TGTGCCAGCAGCTTGCCGGGGACAGGGGGCTTGTACAATGAGCAGTTCTTC. Protein: CASSLPGTGGLYNEQFF. The V call is TRBV5-6, the J call TRBJ2-1, with TRBD1 matching over 12 bases. The CDR3 sequence is 17 residues long. Germline V lookup: CDR1 SGHDT, CDR2 YYEEEE. V dropped 1 base and J dropped 4; count of bases not matched to a gene: 6.

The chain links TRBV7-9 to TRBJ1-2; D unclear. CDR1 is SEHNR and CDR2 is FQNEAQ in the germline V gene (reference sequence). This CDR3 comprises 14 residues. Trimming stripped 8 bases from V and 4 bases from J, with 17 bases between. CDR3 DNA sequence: TGTGCCAGCGCCTTGGGCAGTTCGACCTATGGCTACACCTTC. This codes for CASALGSSTYGYTF.

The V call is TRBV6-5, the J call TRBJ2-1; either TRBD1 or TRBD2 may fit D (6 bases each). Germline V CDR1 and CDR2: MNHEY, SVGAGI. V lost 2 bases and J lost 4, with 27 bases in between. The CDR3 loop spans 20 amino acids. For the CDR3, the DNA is TGTGCCAGCAGTTACAAACCCAACGCTTATCGGCGGAGGGGGTACAATGAGCAGTTCTTC. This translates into CASSYKPNAYRRRGYNEQFF.

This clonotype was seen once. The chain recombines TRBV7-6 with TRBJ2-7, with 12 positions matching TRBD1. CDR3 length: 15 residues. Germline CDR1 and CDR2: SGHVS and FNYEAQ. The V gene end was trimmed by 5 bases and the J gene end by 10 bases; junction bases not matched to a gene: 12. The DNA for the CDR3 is TGTGCCAGCAGCGAGGAGGTCGGGACAGGGGGCGTTCAGTACTTC. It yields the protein CASSEEVGTGGVQYF.

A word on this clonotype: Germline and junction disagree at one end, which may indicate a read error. The chain's CDR3 is CAGSSPSPQYYGYTF. CDR3 nucleotide sequence: TGTGCCGGCAGTAGTCCGAGCCCACAGTACTATGGCTACACCTTC. This sequence joins TRBV12-3 or TRBV12-4 and TRBJ1-2; D is undetermined. The CDR3 length is 15 residues.

The CDR3 protein is CASSKQQGAWPDTQYF. CDR3 in DNA: TGTGCCAGTAGTAAGCAACAGGGGGCCTGGCCAGATACGCAGTATTTT. The chain uses TRBV19 and TRBJ2-3, with TRBD1 matching 9 bases. The V and J ends lost 4 bases and 4 bases, in that order; junction bases with no gene match: 9. This CDR3 comprises 16 residues. The germline CDR1 and CDR2 sequences are LNHDA and SQIVND (reference sequence).

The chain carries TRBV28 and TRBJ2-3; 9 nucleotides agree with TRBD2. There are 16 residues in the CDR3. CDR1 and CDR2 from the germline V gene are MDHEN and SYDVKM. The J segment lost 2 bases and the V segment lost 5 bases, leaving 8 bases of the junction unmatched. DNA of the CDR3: TGTGCCAGCAGTATCGGACTAGCGCTTACCACAGATACGCAGTATTTT. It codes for CASSIGLALTTDTQYF.

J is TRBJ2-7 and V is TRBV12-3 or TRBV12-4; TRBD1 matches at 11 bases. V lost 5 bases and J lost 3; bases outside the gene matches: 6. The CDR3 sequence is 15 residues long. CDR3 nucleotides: TGTGCCAGCAGTACCCGGGACAGGGGGTTCTACGAGCAGTACTTC. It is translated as CASSTRDRGFYEQYF.

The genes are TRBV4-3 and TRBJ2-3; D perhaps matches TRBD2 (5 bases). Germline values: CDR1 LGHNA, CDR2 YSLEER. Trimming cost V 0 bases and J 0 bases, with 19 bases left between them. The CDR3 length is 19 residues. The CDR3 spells CASSQELVLEVTSTDTQYF. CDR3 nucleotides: TGCGCCAGCAGCCAAGAACTAGTACTGGAGGTAACTAGCACAGATACGCAGTATTTT.

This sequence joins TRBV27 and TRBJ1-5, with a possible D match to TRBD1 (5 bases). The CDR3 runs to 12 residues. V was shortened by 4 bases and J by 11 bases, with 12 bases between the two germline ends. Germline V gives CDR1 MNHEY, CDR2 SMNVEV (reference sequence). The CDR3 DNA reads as TGTGCCAGCAGTTGGCCCGGGGGGGCCCAGCATTTT. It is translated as CASSWPGGAQHF.

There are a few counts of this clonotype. As DNA, the CDR3 is TGTGCCAGCAGCTTAGGCGCGGACTACGAGCAGTACTTC. It translates to CASSLGADYEQYF. This sequence joins TRBV7-9 and TRBJ2-7; D unclear. Germline lookup yields CDR1 SEHNR and CDR2 FQNEAQ (reference sequence). V was shortened by 1 base and J by 3 bases, with 7 bases between the two germline ends. The CDR3 runs 13 residues.

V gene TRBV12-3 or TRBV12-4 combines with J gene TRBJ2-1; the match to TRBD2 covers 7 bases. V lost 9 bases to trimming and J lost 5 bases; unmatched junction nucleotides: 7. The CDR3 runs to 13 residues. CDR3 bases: TGTGCCAGTATTAGCGGGTTACACAATGAGCAGTTCTTC. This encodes CASISGLHNEQFF.

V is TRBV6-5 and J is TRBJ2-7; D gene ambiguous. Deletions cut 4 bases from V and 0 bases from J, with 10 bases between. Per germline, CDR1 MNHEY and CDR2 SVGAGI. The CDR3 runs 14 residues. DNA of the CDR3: TGTGCCAGCAGTTCGCCCGACAACTCCTACGAGCAGTACTTC. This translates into CASSSPDNSYEQYF.

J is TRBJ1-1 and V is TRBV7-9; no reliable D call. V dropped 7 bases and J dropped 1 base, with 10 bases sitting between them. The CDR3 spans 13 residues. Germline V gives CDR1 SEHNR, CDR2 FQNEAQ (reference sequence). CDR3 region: CASIQTPNTEAFF. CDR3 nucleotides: TGTGCCAGCATCCAGACACCGAACACTGAAGCTTTCTTT.

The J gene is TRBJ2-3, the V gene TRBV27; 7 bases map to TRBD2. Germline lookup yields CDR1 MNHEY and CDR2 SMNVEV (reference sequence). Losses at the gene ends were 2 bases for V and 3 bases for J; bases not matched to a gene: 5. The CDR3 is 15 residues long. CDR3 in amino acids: CASSLGAGETDTQYF. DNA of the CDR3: TGTGCCAGCAGTTTAGGGGCGGGAGAGACAGATACGCAGTATTTT.

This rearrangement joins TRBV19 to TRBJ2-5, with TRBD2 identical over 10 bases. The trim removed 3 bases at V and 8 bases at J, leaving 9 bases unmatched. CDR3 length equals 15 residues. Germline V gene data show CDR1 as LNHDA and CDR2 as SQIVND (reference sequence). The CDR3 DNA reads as TGTGCCAGTAGTATCAGGCTAGCGGGAGCCGCAACCCAGTACTTC. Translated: CASSIRLAGAATQYF.